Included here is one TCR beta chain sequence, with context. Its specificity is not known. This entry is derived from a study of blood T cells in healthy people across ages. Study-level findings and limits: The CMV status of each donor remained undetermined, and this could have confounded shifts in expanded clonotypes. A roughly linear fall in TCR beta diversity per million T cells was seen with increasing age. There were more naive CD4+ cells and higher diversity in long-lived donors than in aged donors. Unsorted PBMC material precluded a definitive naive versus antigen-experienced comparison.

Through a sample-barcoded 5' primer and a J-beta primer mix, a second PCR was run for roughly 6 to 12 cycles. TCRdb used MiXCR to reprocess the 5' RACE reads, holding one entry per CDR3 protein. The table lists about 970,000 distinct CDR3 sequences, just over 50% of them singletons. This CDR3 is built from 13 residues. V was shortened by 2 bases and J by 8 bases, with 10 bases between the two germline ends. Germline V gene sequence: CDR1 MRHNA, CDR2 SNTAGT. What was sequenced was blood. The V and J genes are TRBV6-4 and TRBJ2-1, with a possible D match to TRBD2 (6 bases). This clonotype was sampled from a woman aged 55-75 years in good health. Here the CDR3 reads CASSDESGYEQFF. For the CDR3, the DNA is TGTGCCAGCAGTGACGAAAGCGGGTATGAGCAGTTCTTC.